Following are 19 T cell receptor beta chains from one sample sequenced in a study of shared clonotypes between healthy human individuals. Some clones are missing from TCRdb's copy, which holds only in-frame ones; the method was immunoSEQ multiplex PCR. Of about a million clones in the sample, about 75% are singletons; the top ten hold 1.4% to 1.5%. Sample: memory CD4+ T cells sorted from blood. As for subset: CD45RA-negative fraction. These receptors all come from a man between 18 and 29 years old in good health.

The chain is built from TRBV7-3 and TRBJ2-2; the match to TRBD1 covers 11 bases. This CDR3 region has 16 residues. Losses at the gene ends were 6 bases for V and 5 bases for J; bases not matched to a gene: 8. Looked up from germline, CDR1 is SGHTA and CDR2 is FQGTGA. The CDR3 nucleotides read TGTGCCAGCAGGCCCCCCGGGACAGGGGGTACCGGGGAGCTGTTTTTT. Translated: CASRPPGTGGTGELFF.

This clone appeared once. The chain uses TRBV7-8 and TRBJ2-4; 11 positions match TRBD2. V was pared by 4 bases and J by 0 bases, with 8 bases of the junction left unmatched. The CDR3 length is 18 residues. Germline loops: CDR1 SGHVS, CDR2 FQNEAQ. The CDR3 DNA is TGTGCCAGCAGCTCGACTAGCGGGATCTCCCTAGCCAAAAACATTCAGTACTTC. Protein product: CASSSTSGISLAKNIQYF.

In its sample, this clone was seen many times. The chain has TRBV23-1 and TRBJ1-6; TRBD1 matches at 7 bases. TRBV23-1 is reported as an ORF; its role is uncertain. The CDR3 sequence is 17 residues long. Losses at the gene ends were 2 bases for V and 7 bases for J; bases not matched to a gene: 11. CDR3 residues: CASSQKHAGGGNSPLHF. Written as DNA, the CDR3 is TGCGCCAGCAGTCAAAAACACGCAGGGGGAGGGAATTCACCCCTCCACTTT.

Remarks on this clone: A read error is possible here, since a much larger clone lies one base away. V gene TRBV7-2 combines with J gene TRBJ1-1; D is uncertain. The V gene's germline CDR1 is SGHTA and CDR2 FQGNSA. Trimming shortened V by 3 bases and J by 4 bases, and 12 bases separated the two germline ends. The CDR3 covers 14 residues. The CDR3 DNA reads TGTGCCAGCAGCTTTAAGGGTTGGGGCACTGAAGCTTTCTTT. It codes for CASSFKGWGTEAFF.

DNA of the CDR3: TGTGCCTCAAGCTGGGACAGGGAGAATAATGAGCAGTTCTTC. This sequence encodes CASSWDRENNEQFF. The rearrangement links TRBV10-3 to TRBJ2-1; 9 positions match TRBD1. The CDR3 sequence is 14 residues long. From germline, CDR1 is ENHRY and CDR2 SYGVKD. V shed 11 bases, J shed 7 bases, and the junction held 12 bases outside the gene matches.

The chain uses TRBV5-1 and TRBJ1-1; D gene uncertain. The V gene's germline CDR1 is SGHRS and CDR2 YFSETQ. Trimming cost V 2 bases and J 2 bases, with 10 bases left between them. The CDR3 length is 14 residues. CDR3 amino acids: CASSLELINTEAFF. CDR3 nucleotides: TGCGCCAGCAGCTTAGAACTGATAAACACTGAAGCTTTCTTT.

This rearrangement joins TRBV28 to TRBJ2-2; TRBD1 is a possible D gene (5 bases). CDR3 length: 14 residues. Germline lookup yields CDR1 MDHEN and CDR2 SYDVKM. V gave up 7 bases and J gave up 1 base, with 10 bases separating them. The DNA for the CDR3 is TGTGCCAGCACTTCGCAGGGGAACACCGGGGAGCTGTTTTTT. It yields the protein CASTSQGNTGELFF.

This chain joins TRBV27 and TRBJ1-1, with 11 bases matching TRBD1. V was clipped by 6 bases and J by 6 bases; unmatched bases: 15. The CDR3 is made up of 17 amino acids. The germline V gene encodes CDR1 MNHEY and CDR2 SMNVEV (reference sequence). The CDR3 DNA reads TGTGCCAGCAGCAGGCGAACAACTGGACAGGGGGCCGCTGAAGCTTTCTTT. Encoded protein: CASSRRTTGQGAAEAFF.

The V gene is TRBV5-1, the J gene TRBJ1-1, with TRBD1 as a possible D gene (6 bases). The ends were cut back, 4 bases at V and 0 bases at J, with 13 bases in the middle. Germline V CDR1 and CDR2: SGHRS, YFSETQ. This CDR3 is built from 15 residues. DNA of the CDR3: TGCGCCAGCAGCAGAGGGGGACAAATGAACACTGAAGCTTTCTTT. Protein product: CASSRGGQMNTEAFF.

The chain recombines TRBV7-2 with TRBJ1-2; D is perhaps TRBD1 (5 bases). CDR1 and CDR2 from the germline V gene are SGHTA and FQGNSA. V shed 5 bases and J shed 5 bases, with 12 bases lying between them. The CDR3 runs 13 residues. CDR3 amino acids: CASSQNTGYGYTF. The DNA of the CDR3 is TGTGCCAGCAGCCAGAATACAGGATATGGCTACACCTTC.

V usage is TRBV10-3 and J usage is TRBJ1-1; 7 bases are shared with TRBD1. The CDR3 spans 14 residues. Trimming took 2 bases from V and 0 from J; bases not matched to a gene: 0. From germline, CDR1 is ENHRY and CDR2 SYGVKD. The CDR3 sequence is CAISEDRVNTEAFF. The CDR3, as DNA: TGTGCCATCAGTGAGGACAGGGTGAACACTGAAGCTTTCTTT.

The chain carries TRBV9 and TRBJ2-1, with TRBD2 matching 13 bases. Germline assignment: CDR1 SGDLS and CDR2 YYNGEE. This CDR3 comprises 17 residues. The J segment lost 5 bases and the V segment lost 1 base, leaving 6 bases of the junction unmatched. The CDR3 DNA follows: TGTGCCAGCAGCGTAACCCCCGGACTAGCGGGAGACAATGAGCAGTTCTTC. Translated, it gives CASSVTPGLAGDNEQFF.

The chain joins TRBV5-1 to TRBJ2-3, with TRBD2 matching over 9 bases. The CDR3 is 15 amino acids. The J segment lost 2 bases and the V segment lost 3 bases, leaving 4 bases of the junction unmatched. Germline loops: CDR1 SGHRS, CDR2 YFSETQ. Written as DNA, the CDR3 is TGCGCCAGCAGCTCAACTAGCGGGTACACAGATACGCAGTATTTT. It translates to CASSSTSGYTDTQYF.

The rearrangement joins TRBV9 to TRBJ2-1; no reliable D call. Germline V CDR1 and CDR2: SGDLS, YYNGEE. V lost 0 bases, J lost 10 bases, and 11 bases lay in between. The CDR3 is made up of 13 amino acids. CDR3 bases: TGTGCCAGCAGCGTAGTTGACTTAGGGGAGCAGTTCTTC. Protein: CASSVVDLGEQFF. Together with reference TRBV9 and TRBJ2-1, the CDR3 gives the full variable domain: DSGVTQTPKHLITATGQRVTLRCSPRSGDLSVYWYQQSLDQGLQFLIQYYNGEERAKGNILERFSAQQFPDLHSELNLSSLELGDSALYFCASSVVDLGEQFFGPGTRLTVL.

The chain couples TRBV5-6 to TRBJ2-7, with D tentatively TRBD1 (6 bases). Per germline, CDR1 SGHDT and CDR2 YYEEEE. V was clipped by 0 bases and J by 3 bases, with 16 bases between them. The CDR3 sequence is 16 residues long. The CDR3 spells CASSLVFRGSVYEQYF. The CDR3 DNA follows: TGTGCCAGCAGCTTGGTCTTCAGGGGAAGTGTCTACGAGCAGTACTTC.

The J gene is TRBJ1-2, the V gene TRBV7-3; D gene uncertain. In germline, CDR1 is SGHTA, CDR2 FQGTGA. The CDR3 is 15 residues long. The V and J ends lost 5 bases and 0 bases respectively, with 13 bases between them. Here the CDR3 DNA reads TGTGCCAGCAGCCCAGTGGCAGACGCTAACTATGGCTACACCTTC. Residues: CASSPVADANYGYTF.

The V gene is TRBV29-1, the J gene TRBJ2-7, with TRBD1 matching over 9 bases. The length of the CDR3 is 13 residues. In germline, CDR1 is SQVTM, CDR2 ANQGSEA. J gave up 2 bases and V 1 base, and 0 bases lay outside the gene matches. The CDR3: CSVEGTGAYEQYF. DNA of the CDR3: TGCAGCGTTGAAGGGACAGGGGCCTACGAGCAGTACTTC.

The chain links TRBV4-3 to TRBJ2-2; TRBD1 might be the D (5 bases). This CDR3 is built from 14 residues. Germline-derived CDR1 and CDR2 are LGHNA and YSLEER. Trimming left V 3 bases short and J 8 bases short, with 13 bases between. The CDR3 DNA is TGCGCCAGCAGCCAGGGGCTTGGGGTGGGGGAGCTGTTTTTT. Its protein is CASSQGLGVGELFF.

The CDR3 sequence is CSVVGGSMNTEAFF. In DNA, the CDR3 is TGCAGCGTTGTAGGGGGGTCCATGAACACTGAAGCTTTCTTT. The chain employs TRBV29-1 and TRBJ1-1; D perhaps matches TRBD1 (6 bases). The length of the CDR3 is 14 residues. Germline V gene data show CDR1 as SQVTM and CDR2 as ANQGSEA. Trimming left V 4 bases short and J 0 bases short, with 12 bases between.